The 15 T cell receptor beta chains below all came from one sample that was sequenced in a study of T cells expressing NK-cell markers. TCRdb re-analyzed the 5' RACE reads; it lists each CDR3 protein once, without DNA. The sample holds roughly 430,000 distinct CDR3 sequences. The sequenced sample was blood T cells: a sorted CD56 or NKG2C T cell subset, CD4+ or CD8+ T cells, or bulk PBMC T cells (not recorded which). The receptors originated from a woman aged 18 to 75 in good health.

The CDR3 loop is CSVDRRRGETQYF. The chain joins TRBV29-1 to TRBJ2-5; TCRdb's D call of TRBD1 is untestable without DNA. The CDR3 is 13 residues long. The germline V gene encodes CDR1 SQVTM and CDR2 ANQGSEA. Based on the CDR3 plus reference TRBV29-1 and TRBJ2-5, the full variable domain is SAVISQKPSRDICQRGTSLTIQCQVDSQVTMMFWYRQQPGQSLTLIATANQGSEATYESGFVIDKFPISRPNLTFSTLTVSNMSPEDSSIYLCSVDRRRGETQYFGPGTRLLVL.

The rearrangement uses TRBV5-1 and TRBJ2-3; TCRdb selects TRBD2, and the lack of DNA leaves this call unchecked. This CDR3 has 14 residues. CDR1 is SGHRS, CDR2 YFSETQ, per germline. CDR3 sequence reads: CASSSGGLGDTQYF. Together with reference TRBV5-1 and TRBJ2-3, the CDR3 gives the full variable domain: KAGVTQTPRYLIKTRGQQVTLSCSPISGHRSVSWYQQTPGQGLQFLFEYFSETQRNKGNFPGRFSGRQFSNSRSEMNVSTLELGDSALYLCASSSGGLGDTQYFGPGTRLTVL.

This chain links TRBV10-1 with TRBJ2-3. This CDR3 has 11 residues. CDR1 is WNHNN, CDR2 SYGVQD, per germline (reference sequence). CDR3: CASSVGLTQYF.

The CDR3 here is CASSHSPGPDTEAFF. The J gene is TRBJ1-1, the V gene TRBV14. The CDR3 loop spans 15 amino acids. Germline loops: CDR1 SGHDN, CDR2 FVKESK.

The chain recombines TRBV6-1 with TRBJ1-1; TCRdb reports TRBD1, a call that lacks DNA to check it against. CDR3 length: 15 residues. The germline V gene has CDR1 MNHNS and CDR2 SASEGT. The CDR3 sequence: CASRNRGRRGTEAFF.

The chain uses TRBV28 and TRBJ2-7; TCRdb designates TRBD1, a call that cannot be tested without DNA. Germline-derived CDR1 and CDR2 are MDHEN and SYDVKM. The CDR3 sequence is 14 residues long. The CDR3 sequence: CASSWPGQSYEQYF.

J is TRBJ1-1 and V is TRBV5-1. CDR3 length: 14 amino acids. Per germline, CDR1 SGHRS and CDR2 YFSETQ. This CDR3 is CASSSAQPNTEAFF.

The chain employs TRBV15 and TRBJ2-5; the D call from TCRdb, TRBD1, cannot be confirmed without DNA. This CDR3 comprises 16 residues. Germline CDR1 is LNHNV and CDR2 is YYDKDF (reference sequence). CDR3 amino acids: CATSPPPGLDWETQYF.

The V gene is TRBV7-2, the J gene TRBJ1-1; TCRdb returns TRBD1, unconfirmable since there is no DNA. CDR3 length: 14 amino acids. From germline, CDR1 is SGHTA and CDR2 FQGNSA. CDR3 in amino acids: CASSRDRAPAEAFF.

The CDR3 sequence: CASSPSGGPGDTQYF. The chain recombines TRBV5-4 with TRBJ2-3; TCRdb indicates TRBD2, and absent DNA this call remains unverified. The CDR3 length is 15 residues. The germline CDR1 and CDR2 sequences are SGHNT and YYREEE (reference sequence).

This rearrangement joins TRBV29-1 to TRBJ2-1; the D call of TRBD2 rests on TCRdb alone, since no DNA is present to check it. The CDR3 runs to 16 residues. The V gene's germline CDR1 is SQVTM and CDR2 ANQGSEA. This chain's CDR3 is CSVEDLNRGGGNEQFF.

The V gene is TRBV4-3, the J gene TRBJ2-2; as DNA is missing, the TRBD1 call by TCRdb cannot be tested. The CDR3 contains 16 residues. The germline V gene has CDR1 LGHNA and CDR2 YSLEER. CDR3 protein: CASSQREGLNTGELFF.

The rearrangement links TRBV27 to TRBJ2-1; the D call from TCRdb, TRBD2, cannot be confirmed without DNA. There are 14 residues in the CDR3. The V gene's germline CDR1 is MNHEY and CDR2 SMNVEV (reference sequence). The CDR3 is CASSFGAGGNEQFF.

The chain joins TRBV28 to TRBJ2-1; TCRdb lists TRBD2, though no DNA is available to test this call. The CDR3 runs 15 residues. Germline lookup yields CDR1 MDHEN and CDR2 SYDVKM. CDR3 region: CASSLAVAGDDEQFF.

This chain joins TRBV4-2 and TRBJ1-2. Germline V CDR1 and CDR2: LGHNA, YNFKEQ. This CDR3 spans 14 amino acids. CDR3 protein: CASSQDGEEPGYTF.